These T cell receptor beta chains were read from a single sample in a study of blood T cells in healthy people across ages. In TCRdb, the 5' RACE reads were re-called with MiXCR into one record per CDR3 protein. The sample contains 750,000 to 950,000 distinct CDR3 sequences, 25% to 35% of which appear only once. This sample also appeared in a second study, on T cells of mothers and their children.

Sequences were obtained from blood. These receptors all stem from a woman aged 40 to 49 in good health. Both conserved end residues are part of each CDR3. D genes are given only for firm matches. Only part of the rows carry a size: once, few, many, or a class if the clone is expanded.

TRBV27	TRBD1	-	TRBJ2-7	TGTGCCAGCAGTCGGAGGACAGGCGAGCAGTACTTC	CASSRRTGEQYF
TRBV27	-	few	TRBJ1-6	TGTGCCAGCGCCCATGGCGGGGGCCTTTCATACCTCCACTTT	CASAHGGGLSYLHF
TRBV3-1	TRBD2	many	TRBJ2-7	TGTGCCAGCAGCCTCGGACTAGCGGGGTCAGGTGGGGGCTACGAGCAGTACTTC	CASSLGLAGSGGGYEQYF
TRBV20-1	TRBD1	many	TRBJ1-5	TGCAGTGCGAGTCATCCAGGGGGCGAAAGCAATCAGCCCCAGCATTTT	CSASHPGGESNQPQHF
TRBV9	-	-	TRBJ2-7	TGTGTCAGCAGCGGAGGGGACCAATACGAGCAGTACTTC	CVSSGGDQYEQYF
TRBV28	TRBD1	-	TRBJ2-7	TGTGCCAGCAGTGACCGCGGGACAGGGGGCATGAATGAGCAGTACTTC	CASSDRGTGGMNEQYF
TRBV18	TRBD2	-	TRBJ2-3	TGTGCCAGCTCACCCTATCGGGGGGGTACAGATACGCAGTATTTT	CASSPYRGGTDTQYF
TRBV15	-	-	TRBJ1-1	TGTGCCACCAGCAGAGAGGGGCAGGGGTTCGGCACTGAAGCTTTCTTT	CATSREGQGFGTEAFF
TRBV4-3	-	-	TRBJ2-1	TGCGCCAGCAGCCAAGGCCGGCAGGGGGAGCAGTTCTTC	CASSQGRQGEQFF
TRBV2	-	few	TRBJ2-5	TGTGCCATCATGGACAGTAACGAAGAGACCCACTACTTC	CAIMDSNEETHYF
TRBV4-1	-	many	TRBJ2-4	TGCGCCAGCAGCCAAGGAACTGGAGGGGTGGGCAACATTCAGTACTTC	CASSQGTGGVGNIQYF
TRBV25-1	-	many	TRBJ2-4	TGTGCCAGCAGTGAGGGGGGAGCCAGAACCAAAAACATTCAGTACTTC	CASSEGGARTKNIQYF
TRBV7-3	-	many	TRBJ2-5	TGCGCCAGCAGCCCTCAGGGGCTGGAGACCCAGTACTTC	CASSPQGLETQYF
TRBV27	-	few	TRBJ1-1	TGTGCCAGCAAGTCCGGGACAACTCTAAACACTGAAGCTTTCTTT	CASKSGTTLNTEAFF
TRBV7-8	-	few	TRBJ2-1	TGTGCCAGCAGCACCCCACCGTCTGCGGAGCAGTTCTTC	CASSTPPSAEQFF
TRBV5-1	-	once	TRBJ2-3	TGCGCCAGCAGCTTGGGGGCAAAGGATACGCAGTATTTT	CASSLGAKDTQYF
TRBV7-2	TRBD1	few	TRBJ2-1	TGTGCCAGCAGCCCCCAGGGACAGACCCTTCAGGGGCAGTTCTTC	CASSPQGQTLQGQFF
TRBV4-1	-	-	TRBJ1-5	TGCGCCAGCAGCCAAGATTTGGGGTTGAATCAGCCCCAGAATTTT	CASSQDLGLNQPQNF
TRBV29-1	-	many	TRBJ2-7	TGCAGCGTGGATGGGGGCCTACCACCCTACGAGCAGTACTTC	CSVDGGLPPYEQYF
TRBV20-1	-	-	TRBJ1-5	TGCAGTGCTGGCCTCAATCGGGGGGTCAATCAGCCCCAGCATTTT	CSAGLNRGVNQPQHF
TRBV20-1	TRBD1	many	TRBJ2-7	TGCAGTGCTTCCTCCAACCGGGACAGCTACGAGCAGTACTTC	CSASSNRDSYEQYF
TRBV19	TRBD1	-	TRBJ1-2	TGTGCCCGGGACAGGGGCCCCTATGGCTACACCTTC	CARDRGPYGYTF
TRBV9	-	-	TRBJ1-2	TGTGCCAGCAACAGCCCGGGGAACTATGGCTACACCTTC	CASNSPGNYGYTF
TRBV27	-	-	TRBJ2-1	TGTGCCAACAGCCCCCGAGATGGGCTCCATGAGCAGTTCTTC	CANSPRDGLHEQFF
TRBV12-3/TRBV12-4	-	-	TRBJ2-7	TGTGCCAGCAGCCTAAACAGGGTCATCGAGCAGTACTTC	CASSLNRVIEQYF
TRBV19	-	-	TRBJ2-5	TGTGCCAGTAGTATAACAGCGGAAGAGACCCAGTACTTC	CASSITAEETQYF
TRBV20-1	-	-	TRBJ1-2	TGCAGTGCTAGACCCGTCCGATATGGCTACACCTTC	CSARPVRYGYTF
TRBV7-8	TRBD2	few	TRBJ2-5	TGTGCCAGCAGCTTAGGACTAGCGGGGGGGGTGCTCCAAGAGACCCAGTACTTC	CASSLGLAGGVLQETQYF
TRBV14	-	few	TRBJ1-2	TGTGCCAGCAGCGCAGCAGGGGAACGCGGCTACACCTTC	CASSAAGERGYTF
TRBV20-1	-	-	TRBJ1-2	TGCAGTGCCCCGAAGCTGGGTGGCTACACCTTC	CSAPKLGGYTF
TRBV9	-	-	TRBJ2-7	TGTGCCAGCAGCGTAGGAGGGACCACCTACGAGCAGTACTTC	CASSVGGTTYEQYF
TRBV7-9	TRBD1	-	TRBJ1-1	TGTGCCAGCACCTGGGGACAGGGAAGGACTGAAGCTTTCTTT	CASTWGQGRTEAFF
TRBV7-8	-	-	TRBJ1-5	TGTGCCAGCAGCTTAGCCCTAGGGAGAGGGCATCAGCCCCAGCATTTT	CASSLALGRGHQPQHF
TRBV29-1	TRBD2	many	TRBJ2-3	TGCAGCGTTGAAGGAATTGGGGGGGCAGATACGCAGTATTTT	CSVEGIGGADTQYF
TRBV20-1	-	-	TRBJ2-1	TGCAGTGCTAGGAGGGACCCTCGGGAGCAGTTCTTC	CSARRDPREQFF
TRBV6-5	TRBD2	few	TRBJ2-3	TGTGCCAGCAGTTACGGTCTGTTTGCGGGGGGGAATTCCGATACGCAGTATTTT	CASSYGLFAGGNSDTQYF
TRBV29-1	-	many	TRBJ2-2	TGCAGCGCTGACATGGGCGGGGAGCTGTTTTTT	CSADMGGELFF
TRBV5-1	-	few	TRBJ1-1	TGCGCCAGCAACTCGCAGAGAGCCTCGAACACTGAAGCTTTCTTT	CASNSQRASNTEAFF
TRBV15	-	-	TRBJ2-7	TGTGCCACCAGCAGAGAGGGGTCCCCCTACGAGCAGTACTTC	CATSREGSPYEQYF
TRBV9	TRBD2	few	TRBJ2-7	TGTGCCAGCAGCGTAGGGACTAGCGGGGTATACGAGCAGTACTTC	CASSVGTSGVYEQYF
TRBV7-9	-	few	TRBJ2-5	TGTGCCAGCAGCTTACTGCCTAAAGAGACCCAGTACTTC	CASSLLPKETQYF